This T cell receptor beta chain was observed in a study of T cells of healthy individuals. CDR3 length: 13 residues. V lost 3 bases to trimming and J lost 6 bases, with 12 bases between them. Germline CDR1 MDHEN, CDR2 SYDVKM. This clonotype was counted many times. TCRdb used MiXCR to reprocess the 5' RACE reads, holding one entry per CDR3 protein. The repertoire has approximately 100,000 distinct CDR3 sequences, roughly a sixth of them found once; the top ten carry around 6.4%. This sequence was found in a human donor in good health. V usage is TRBV28 and J usage is TRBJ2-7; D gene ambiguous. This CDR3 is CASSLVSLPEQYF. CDR3 nucleotide sequence: TGTGCCAGCAGTTTGGTAAGCCTTCCCGAGCAGTACTTC.